This T cell receptor beta chain was sequenced in a study of blood T cell repertoires in COVID-19. In the study overall: Whether acute or convalescent, the COVID-19 samples came from the United States, Italy and Spain. T cells, B-cell-depleted T cells, or PBMCs provided the cDNA or gDNA that served as material.

CDR1 is SGHAT and CDR2 is FQDESV in the germline V gene (reference sequence). CDR3 size: 14 residues. The V end was cut by 1 base, the J end by 6 bases, with 12 bases between. Methods used by the authors: It was from reference gene primer amplification that nucleated cell counts were estimated. The protocol was immunoSEQ multiplex PCR, while the TCRdb copy is restricted to in-frame clones and leaves out a portion. V, J and clone size are those of that table, while D and trimming were read from the DNA. The data contain some 14,000 clones, roughly 88% of them singletons. The rearrangement joins TRBV11-1 to TRBJ1-1; TRBD1 is a possible D gene (6 bases). Sequencing was done on a sample of peripheral blood. The clonotype was recovered from a woman aged 45-60 years with active or convalescent COVID-19. The CDR3 loop is CASSLVGRGSEAFF. The CDR3 nucleotides are TGTGCCAGCAGCTTAGTCGGCAGGGGCTCTGAAGCTTTCTTT.